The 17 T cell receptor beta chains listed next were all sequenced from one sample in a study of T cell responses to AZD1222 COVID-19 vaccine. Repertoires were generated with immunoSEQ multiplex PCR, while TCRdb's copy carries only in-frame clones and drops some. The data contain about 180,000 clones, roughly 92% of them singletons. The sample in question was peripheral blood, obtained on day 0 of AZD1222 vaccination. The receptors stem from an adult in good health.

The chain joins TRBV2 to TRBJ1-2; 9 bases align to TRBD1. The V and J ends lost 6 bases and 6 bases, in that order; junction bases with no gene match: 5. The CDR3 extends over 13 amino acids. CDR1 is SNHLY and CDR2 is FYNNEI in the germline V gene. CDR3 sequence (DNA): TGTGCCAGCAGGGAGACAGGGGGTAATGGCTACACCTTC. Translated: CASRETGGNGYTF.

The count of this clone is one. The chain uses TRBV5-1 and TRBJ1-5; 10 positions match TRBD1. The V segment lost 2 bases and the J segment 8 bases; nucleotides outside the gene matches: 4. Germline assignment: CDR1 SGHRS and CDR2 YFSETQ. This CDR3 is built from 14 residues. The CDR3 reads CASSLGTGVEPQHF. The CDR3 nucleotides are TGCGCCAGCAGCTTAGGGACAGGGGTTGAGCCCCAGCATTTT.

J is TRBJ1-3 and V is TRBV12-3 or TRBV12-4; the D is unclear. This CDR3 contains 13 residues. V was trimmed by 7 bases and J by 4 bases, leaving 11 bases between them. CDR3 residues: CASTPSGGNTIYF. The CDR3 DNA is TGTGCCAGCACCCCTTCGGGGGGAAACACCATATATTTT.

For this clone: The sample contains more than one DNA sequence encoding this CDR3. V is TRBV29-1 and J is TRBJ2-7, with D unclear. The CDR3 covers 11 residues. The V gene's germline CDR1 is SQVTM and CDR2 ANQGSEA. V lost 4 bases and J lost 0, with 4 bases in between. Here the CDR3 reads CSVGSSYEQYF. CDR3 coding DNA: TGCAGCGTTGGCAGCTCCTACGAGCAGTACTTC.

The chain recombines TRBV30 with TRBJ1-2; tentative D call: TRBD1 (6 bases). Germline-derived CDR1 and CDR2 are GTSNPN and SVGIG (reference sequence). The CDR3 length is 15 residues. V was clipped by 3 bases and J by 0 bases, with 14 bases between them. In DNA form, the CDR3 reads TGTGCCTGGAGCTTGAAGGGGGTCTCTAACTATGGCTACACCTTC. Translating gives CAWSLKGVSNYGYTF. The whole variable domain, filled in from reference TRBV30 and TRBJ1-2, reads SQTIHQWPATLVQPVGSPLSLECTVEGTSNPNLYWYRQAAGRGLQLLFYSVGIGQISSEVPQNLSASRPQDRQFILSSKKLLLSDSGFYLCAWSLKGVSNYGYTFGSGTRLTVV.

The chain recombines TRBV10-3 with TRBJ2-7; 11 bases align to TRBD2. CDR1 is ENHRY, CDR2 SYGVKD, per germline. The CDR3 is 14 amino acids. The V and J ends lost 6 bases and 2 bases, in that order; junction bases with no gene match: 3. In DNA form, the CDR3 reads TGTGCCATCAGGGCTAGCGGGGGGACCTACGAGCAGTACTTC. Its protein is CAIRASGGTYEQYF.

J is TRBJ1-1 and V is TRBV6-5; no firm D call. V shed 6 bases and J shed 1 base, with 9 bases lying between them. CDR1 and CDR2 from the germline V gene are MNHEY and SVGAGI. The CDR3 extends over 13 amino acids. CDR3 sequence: CASRQHRNTEAFF. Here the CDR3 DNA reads TGTGCCAGCAGGCAACACAGGAACACTGAAGCTTTCTTT.

The CDR3: CASSGDDSNQPQHF. CDR3 bases: TGTGCCAGCAGCGGGGACGATAGCAATCAGCCCCAGCATTTT. The chain recombines TRBV3-1 (or the pseudogene TRBV3-2) with TRBJ1-5; a possible D gene is TRBD1 (5 bases). The CDR3 length is 14 residues. V gave up 5 bases and J gave up 0 bases, with 8 bases separating them. Germline loops: CDR1 LGHDT, CDR2 YNNKEL (reference sequence).

CDR3 DNA sequence: TGTGCCAGCAGCGGAGACAGGGTATACCCGATGAACACTGAAGCTTTCTTT. Amino acid sequence: CASSGDRVYPMNTEAFF. This rearrangement joins TRBV2 to TRBJ1-1; TRBD1 agrees at 7 bases. CDR3 length: 17 residues. Looked up from germline, CDR1 is SNHLY and CDR2 is FYNNEI. The V and J ends lost 6 bases and 0 bases, in that order; junction bases with no gene match: 13.

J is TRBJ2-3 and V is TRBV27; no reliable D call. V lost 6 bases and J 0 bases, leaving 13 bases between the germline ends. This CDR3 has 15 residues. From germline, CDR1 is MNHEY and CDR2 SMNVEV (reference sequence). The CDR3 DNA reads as TGTGCCAGCAGCCCCGGGCAGGTGAGCACAGATACGCAGTATTTT. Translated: CASSPGQVSTDTQYF.

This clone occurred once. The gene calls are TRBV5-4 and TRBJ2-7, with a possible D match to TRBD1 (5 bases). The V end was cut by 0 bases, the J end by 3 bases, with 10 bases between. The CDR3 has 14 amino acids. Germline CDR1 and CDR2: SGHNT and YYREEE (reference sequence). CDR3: CASSLGREYYEQYF. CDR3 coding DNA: TGTGCCAGCAGCTTGGGCAGGGAATACTACGAGCAGTACTTC.

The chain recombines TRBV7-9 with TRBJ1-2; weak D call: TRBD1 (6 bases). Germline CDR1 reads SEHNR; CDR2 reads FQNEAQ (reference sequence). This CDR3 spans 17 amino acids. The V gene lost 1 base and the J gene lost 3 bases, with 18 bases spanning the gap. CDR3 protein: CASSLGVGATRDYGYTF. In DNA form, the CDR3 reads TGTGCCAGCAGCTTAGGCGTGGGGGCGACCCGGGACTATGGCTACACCTTC.

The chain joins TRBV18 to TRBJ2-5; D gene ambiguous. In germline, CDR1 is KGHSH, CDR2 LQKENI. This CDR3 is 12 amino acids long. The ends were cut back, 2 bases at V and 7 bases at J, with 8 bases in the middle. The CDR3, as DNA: TGTGCCAGCTCACCAGGTCCCGGGACCCAGTACTTC. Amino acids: CASSPGPGTQYF.

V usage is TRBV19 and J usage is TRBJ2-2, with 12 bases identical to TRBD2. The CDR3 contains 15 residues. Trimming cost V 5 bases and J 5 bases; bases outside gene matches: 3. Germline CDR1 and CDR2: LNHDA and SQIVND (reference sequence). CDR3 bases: TGTGCCAGTAGTCCGGGACTAGCGGGTACCGGGGAGCTGTTTTTT. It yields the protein CASSPGLAGTGELFF.

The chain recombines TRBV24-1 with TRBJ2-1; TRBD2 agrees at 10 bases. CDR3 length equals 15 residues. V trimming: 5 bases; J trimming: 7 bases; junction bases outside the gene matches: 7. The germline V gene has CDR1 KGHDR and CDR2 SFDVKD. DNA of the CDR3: TGTGCCACCAGTGCTGGGACTAGCGTTGATAATGAGCAGTTCTTC. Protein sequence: CATSAGTSVDNEQFF.

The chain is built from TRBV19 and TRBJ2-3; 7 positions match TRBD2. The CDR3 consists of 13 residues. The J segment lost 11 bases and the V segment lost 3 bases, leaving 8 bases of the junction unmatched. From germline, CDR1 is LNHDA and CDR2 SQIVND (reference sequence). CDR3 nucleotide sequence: TGTGCCAGTAGTATCATGGTCGGGGAGGGGCAGTATTTT. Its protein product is CASSIMVGEGQYF.

In nucleotides, the CDR3 is TGTGCCAGTAGTATAGAACCTATGGGCCAGTTCTTC. The encoded protein is CASSIEPMGQFF. The chain recombines TRBV19 with TRBJ2-1; D unclear. Germline CDR1 LNHDA, CDR2 SQIVND (reference sequence). Trimming removed 0 bases from V and 13 bases from J, with 10 bases in between. The CDR3 is 12 residues long.